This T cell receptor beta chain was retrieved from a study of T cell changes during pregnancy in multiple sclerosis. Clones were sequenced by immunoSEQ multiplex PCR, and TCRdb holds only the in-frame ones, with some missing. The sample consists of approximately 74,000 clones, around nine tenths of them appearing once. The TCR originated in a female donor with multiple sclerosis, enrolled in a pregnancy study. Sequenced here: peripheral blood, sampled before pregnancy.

The CDR3 protein is CAGELQGNMNTEAFF. CDR3 nucleotides: TGTGCCGGCGAACTACAGGGGAACATGAACACTGAAGCTTTCTTT. The chain recombines TRBV30 with TRBJ1-1; 7 nucleotides align to TRBD1. V gave up 8 bases and J gave up 0 bases; unmatched junction bases: 12. The germline V gene encodes CDR1 GTSNPN and CDR2 SVGIG (reference sequence). This CDR3 is built from 15 residues.